This T cell receptor (beta chain) comes out of a study of PD-1 blockade in classical Hodgkin lymphoma. A note on this clone: Its matching antigen is unknown.

V was cut by 1 base and J by 3 bases, with 16 bases left in between. The germline V gene has CDR1 LGHNA and CDR2 YSLEER. The CDR3 contains 16 residues. Clones were read by immunoSEQ multiplex PCR, and TCRdb kept only the in-frame ones, dropping some. The sample has 20,000 to 25,000 clones; about 95% are singletons. Study-level results: In newly diagnosed patients, baseline TCR diversity was reportedly below that of healthy donors. Why the repertoires differ is still unclear, perhaps disease activity or prior therapy.

Noted time point: newly diagnosed, previously untreated cHL patient sample. Comparison came from newly diagnosed, untreated classical Hodgkin lymphoma PBMCs. Sequenced: peripheral blood mononuclear cells (PBMCs). J is TRBJ2-7 and V is TRBV4-3, with D possibly being TRBD1 (5 bases). The clonotype comes from a human donor with classical Hodgkin lymphoma. CDR3 bases: TGCGCCAGCAGCCAAGTTCCCAGGGAACCCCACTACGAGCAGTACTTC. This sequence encodes CASSQVPREPHYEQYF.